This T cell receptor beta chain was identified in a study of post-analysis software for immune sequencing data. General observations from the study: Controls had lower frequencies than patients of five TRBV segments, which included TRBV5-6, TRBV5-1 and TRBV20-1.

In germline, CDR1 is SSHAT, CDR2 FNYEAQ (reference sequence). The CDR3 runs 15 residues. With regard to this clonotype: What it recognizes is unknown. A read error may account for a junction end that differs from germline.

Built from TCR beta cDNA, the libraries had unique molecular identifiers in them. In TCRdb, the PCR reads were re-called with MiXCR into one record per CDR3 protein. The table shows around 400,000 distinct CDR3 sequences, with about a third occurring only once. Sequenced material: blood. The TCR sequence derives from a girl under 18 with multiple sclerosis. This chain joins TRBV7-7 and TRBJ2-7; 8 bases are shared with TRBD1. The CDR3 sequence: CASSVSQGAIYEQYF. The CDR3 bases are TGTGCTAGCAGCGTGAGCCAGGGGGCTATATACGAGCAGTACTTC.